This T cell receptor beta chain was captured in a study of T cell repertoires in cytomegalovirus infection. Study-wide findings and caveats: Cumulative public TCR beta family frequency identified CMV carriers with the relevant HLA. Ex vivo, HLA-C-restricted CMV-specific TCR beta clonotypes prevailed over the rest of the response.

This clonotype was observed a few times. Its antigen is currently unknown. TCRdb fed the reads into MiXCR, producing one record per CDR3 protein. The table lists some 160,000 distinct CDR3 sequences, over 15% of them singletons, with roughly 20% in the top ten. The CDR3 has 13 amino acids. Trimming pared 7 bases from V and 2 bases from J, leaving 13 bases between. Germline CDR1 reads SGHDT; CDR2 reads YYEEEE. The rearrangement links TRBV5-6 to TRBJ2-7; D is unclear. This sequence was found in a human donor in good health (CMV status not recorded). Some clones in this sample may be carry-over from other donors' samples. Source material: CD8+ T cells from PBMCs. CDR3 sequence: CASFTTRAYEQYF. DNA for the CDR3: TGTGCCAGCTTCACTACCCGCGCCTACGAGCAGTACTTC.